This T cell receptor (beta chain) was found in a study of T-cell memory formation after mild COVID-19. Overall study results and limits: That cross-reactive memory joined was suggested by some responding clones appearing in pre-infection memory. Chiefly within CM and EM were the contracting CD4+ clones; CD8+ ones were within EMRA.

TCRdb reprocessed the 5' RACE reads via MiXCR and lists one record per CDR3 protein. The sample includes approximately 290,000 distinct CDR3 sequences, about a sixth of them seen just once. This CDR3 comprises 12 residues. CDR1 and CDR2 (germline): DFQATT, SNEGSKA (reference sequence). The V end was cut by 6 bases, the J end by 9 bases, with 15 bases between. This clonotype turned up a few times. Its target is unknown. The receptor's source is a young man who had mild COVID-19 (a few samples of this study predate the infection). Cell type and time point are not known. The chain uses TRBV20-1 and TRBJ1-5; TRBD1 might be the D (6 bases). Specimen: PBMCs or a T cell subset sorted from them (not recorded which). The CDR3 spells CSAPSQGSPQHF. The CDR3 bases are TGCAGTGCGCCTTCTCAGGGGTCGCCCCAGCATTTT.